The 7 T cell receptor beta chains given below trace back to one sample, sequenced in a study of T cell responses to AZD1222 COVID-19 vaccine. Sequenced by immunoSEQ multiplex PCR; TCRdb stores in-frame clones only, minus some. The profile covers 150,000 to 200,000 clones, with 94% appearing a single time and approximately 5.5% taken by the ten largest. The input for sequencing was peripheral blood, taken 28 days after the second AZD1222 dose. The receptors were gathered from an adult who received the AZD1222 COVID-19 vaccine.

The rearrangement joins TRBV3-1 (or the pseudogene TRBV3-2) to TRBJ1-1; no definite D call. CDR1 and CDR2 (germline): LGHDT, YNNKEL (reference sequence). Trimming left V 4 bases short and J 4 bases short, with 10 bases between. This CDR3 region has 13 residues. The CDR3 spells CASSRIVTTEAFF. DNA for the CDR3: TGTGCCAGCAGCCGGATAGTAACCACTGAAGCTTTCTTT.

This chain joins TRBV29-1 and TRBJ2-3; D perhaps matches TRBD1 (5 bases). V shed 6 bases and J shed 6 bases, with 16 bases lying between them. The CDR3 spans 13 residues. Germline lookup yields CDR1 SQVTM and CDR2 ANQGSEA. The CDR3 DNA reads as TGCAGCGTGACGAAAGGGGCAGGCGATACGCAGTATTTT. Its protein is CSVTKGAGDTQYF.

The chain links TRBV15 to TRBJ2-1; D is unresolved. V lost 0 bases, J lost 1 base, and 7 bases lay in between. CDR1 and CDR2 from the germline V gene are LNHNV and YYDKDF (reference sequence). This CDR3 spans 15 amino acids. The DNA for the CDR3 is TGTGCCACCAGCAGAGATCAAGGATCCTACAATGAGCAGTTCTTC. Translation gives CATSRDQGSYNEQFF.

The rearrangement links TRBV6-6 to TRBJ2-2; 10 bases line up with TRBD2. J was trimmed by 4 bases and V by 5 bases; bases with no gene match: 4. Germline V CDR1 and CDR2: MNHNY, SVGAGI (reference sequence). This CDR3 is 15 amino acids long. The CDR3 protein is CASSKGLASTGELFF. CDR3 DNA: TGTGCCAGCAGTAAGGGACTAGCGAGCACCGGGGAGCTGTTTTTT.

The chain employs TRBV19 and TRBJ1-5, with 8 positions matching TRBD1. Germline V gene data show CDR1 as LNHDA and CDR2 as SQIVND (reference sequence). This CDR3 has 15 amino acids. V was pared by 6 bases and J by 2 bases, with 6 bases of the junction left unmatched. CDR3 in DNA: TGTGCCAGTAGCGACCAGGGGGCTGGCAATCAGCCCCAGCATTTT. It encodes CASSDQGAGNQPQHF.

The chain recombines TRBV4-1 with TRBJ2-3, with D unclear. With 3 bases removed from V and 1 base from J, the gap between germline ends came to 8 bases. Germline assignment: CDR1 MGHRA and CDR2 YSYEKL. This CDR3 comprises 14 residues. This CDR3 reads CASSQEYGTDTQYF. CDR3 in DNA: TGCGCCAGCAGCCAGGAGTACGGCACAGATACGCAGTATTTT.

The J gene is TRBJ1-5, the V gene TRBV7-2, with no clear D. This CDR3 region has 13 residues. V was clipped by 1 base and J by 6 bases, with 7 bases between them. Germline CDR1 is SGHTA and CDR2 is FQGNSA. The CDR3 DNA reads as TGTGCCAGCAGCTTAGAGCGGGGTCAGCCCCAGCATTTT. Its protein is CASSLERGQPQHF.